The TCR beta chain described here comes from a study of vaccination effects on CD4 cells after COVID-19. Study in general: Participants completed two doses of the BNT162b2 or mRNA-1273 vaccine.

Remarks on this clone: Its matching antigen is unknown.

The V gene lost 3 bases and the J gene lost 3 bases, with 8 bases spanning the gap. This CDR3 has 13 residues. Germline assignment: CDR1 KGHSH and CDR2 LQKENI. With the ViraFEST assay, the study expanded antigen-specific CD4+ T cells using viral peptide pools, then sequenced them. On approximately day 9 of culture, CD4+ T cells were separated out. A PCR test confirmed that the person had SARS-CoV-2 infection between March and December 2020. TCRdb keeps only in-frame clones here, not all; method: immunoSEQ multiplex PCR. The sample holds under 80,000 clones, around 72% seen once. The sequenced sample was CD4+ T cells from PBMCs cultured with HIV peptides, obtained before COVID-19 vaccination. Indicated subset: HIV-1 Nef peptide pool negative control/reference culture. This clonotype originated in a human donor who had a prior SARS-CoV-2 infection. This rearrangement joins TRBV18 to TRBJ2-5; D is possibly TRBD2 (6 bases). The CDR3 spells CASSPGTEETQYF. The CDR3 DNA follows: TGTGCCAGCTCACCTGGGACTGAAGAGACCCAGTACTTC.